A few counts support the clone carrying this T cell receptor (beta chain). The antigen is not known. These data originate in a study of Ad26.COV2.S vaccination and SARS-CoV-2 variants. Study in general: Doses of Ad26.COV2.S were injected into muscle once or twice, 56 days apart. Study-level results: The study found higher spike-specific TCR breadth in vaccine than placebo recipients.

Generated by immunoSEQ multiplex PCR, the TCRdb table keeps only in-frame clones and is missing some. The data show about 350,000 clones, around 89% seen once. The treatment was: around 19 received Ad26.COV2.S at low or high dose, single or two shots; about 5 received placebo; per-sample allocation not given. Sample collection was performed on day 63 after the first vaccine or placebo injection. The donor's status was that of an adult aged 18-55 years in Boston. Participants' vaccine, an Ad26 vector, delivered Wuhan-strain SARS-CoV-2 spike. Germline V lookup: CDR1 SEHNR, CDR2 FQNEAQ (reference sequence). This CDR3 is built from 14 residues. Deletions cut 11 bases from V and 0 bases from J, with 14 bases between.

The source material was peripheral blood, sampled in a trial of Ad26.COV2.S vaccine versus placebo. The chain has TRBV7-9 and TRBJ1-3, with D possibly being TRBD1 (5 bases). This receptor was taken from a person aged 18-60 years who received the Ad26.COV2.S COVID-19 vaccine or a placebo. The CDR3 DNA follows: TGTGCCGAACAAGGGCAGGGCTCTGGAAACACCATATATTTT. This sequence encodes CAEQGQGSGNTIYF.